Presented here are 12 T cell receptor beta chains from one specimen sequenced in a study of T cells after somatic rescue of genetic block. TCRdb's table, derived via immunoSEQ multiplex PCR, lists solely in-frame clones and lacks some. In the table there are about 12,000 clones, roughly 73% of which are singletons. Sequencing was performed on peripheral blood mononuclear cells (PBMCs). The receptors were sampled from a boy aged 5-17 years.

The rearrangement links TRBV28 to TRBJ1-6, with D uncertain. The CDR3 contains 15 residues. V was clipped by 5 bases and J by 5 bases, with 13 bases between them. CDR1 and CDR2 from the germline V gene are MDHEN and SYDVKM. The CDR3 DNA sequence: TGTGCCAGCAGTCAATGGGCAGGACATAATTCACCCCTCCACTTT. Translating it yields CASSQWAGHNSPLHF.

This chain joins TRBV28 and TRBJ2-4, with D maybe TRBD1 (6 bases). The CDR3 extends over 13 amino acids. Germline V lookup: CDR1 MDHEN, CDR2 SYDVKM. Between the trimmed V and J ends, which lost 3 bases and 4 bases, there was a span of 7 bases. CDR3 sequence: CASSFQGKNIQYF. In DNA, the CDR3 is TGTGCCAGCAGTTTCCAGGGGAAAAACATTCAGTACTTC.

The genes are TRBV9 and TRBJ2-1; 10 bases fit TRBD2. V was pared by 4 bases and J by 4 bases, with 5 bases of the junction left unmatched. This CDR3 region has 15 residues. The germline CDR1 and CDR2 sequences are SGDLS and YYNGEE. The CDR3 loop is CASSTRTSGYNEQFF. The CDR3 nucleotides are TGTGCCAGCAGCACCCGGACTAGCGGTTACAATGAGCAGTTCTTC.

The chain uses TRBV4-1 and TRBJ1-1; TRBD1 matches 8 bases. Germline V gives CDR1 MGHRA, CDR2 YSYEKL. The CDR3 spans 16 residues. Trimming at V came to 4 bases and at J to 5 bases, leaving 12 bases not matched to a gene. The CDR3 coding sequence is TGCGCCAGCAGCCTTTCTCCCGACAGGGGAAAGACTGAAGCTTTCTTT. Translation gives CASSLSPDRGKTEAFF.

The gene calls are TRBV7-9 and TRBJ2-2; D is unclear. This CDR3 is 14 amino acids long. The V end was cut by 1 base, the J end by 2 bases, with 5 bases between. Germline-derived CDR1 and CDR2 are SEHNR and FQNEAQ (reference sequence). The CDR3 DNA reads as TGTGCCAGCAGCTTAGGTCTTAACACCGGGGAGCTGTTTTTT. Its translation is CASSLGLNTGELFF. Drawing the rest from reference TRBV7-9 and TRBJ2-2, the complete variable domain is DTGVSQNPRHKITKRGQNVTFRCDPISEHNRLYWYRQTLGQGPEFLTYFQNEAQLEKSRLLSDRFSAERPKGSFSTLEIQRTEQGDSAMYLCASSLGLNTGELFFGEGSRLTVL.

This clone is medium-sized. The J gene is TRBJ2-5, the V gene TRBV5-1, with D possibly matching TRBD1 (5 bases). Looked up from germline, CDR1 is SGHRS and CDR2 is YFSETQ. The CDR3 sequence is 14 residues long. V was trimmed by 6 bases and J by 2 bases, leaving 14 bases between them. The CDR3 bases are TGCGCCAGCAACGTTGGGGCAGTGCAAGAGACCCAGTACTTC. The encoded protein is CASNVGAVQETQYF.

V usage is TRBV5-4 and J usage is TRBJ2-3; 14 positions match TRBD2. Germline assignment: CDR1 SGHNT and CDR2 YYREEE (reference sequence). There are 18 residues in the CDR3. V was clipped by 3 bases and J by 0 bases; unmatched bases: 6. The chain's CDR3 is CASSSRLAGGPSTDTQYF. The CDR3 nucleotides are TGTGCCAGCAGCTCGAGACTAGCGGGGGGGCCAAGCACAGATACGCAGTATTTT. The whole variable domain, filled in from reference TRBV5-4 and TRBJ2-3, reads ETGVTQSPTHLIKTRGQQVTLRCSSQSGHNTVSWYQQALGQGPQFIFQYYREEENGRGNFPPRFSGLQFPNYSSELNVNALELDDSALYLCASSSRLAGGPSTDTQYFGPGTRLTVL.

With respect to this clone: One end of the junction does not line up with germline, which may come from a read error. The chain couples TRBV10-3 to TRBJ2-7; D is undetermined. The germline V gene encodes CDR1 ENHRY and CDR2 SYGVKD. The CDR3 runs 12 residues. CDR3: CAISESSSEQYF. The CDR3 DNA is TGTGCCATCAGTGAGTCTTCCTCCGAGCAGTACTTC.

The chain couples TRBV7-3 to TRBJ2-1, with 7 positions matching TRBD2. Germline V CDR1 and CDR2: SGHTA, FQGTGA. The CDR3 extends over 15 amino acids. V was clipped by 2 bases and J by 3 bases; unmatched bases: 4. The CDR3 DNA sequence: TGTGCCAGCAGCTTAGGCGGGAGCTACTACAATGAGCAGTTCTTC. Amino acid sequence: CASSLGGSYYNEQFF.

This clone was counted only a few times. This chain connects TRBV4-2 to TRBJ2-7; D tentatively reads TRBD1 or TRBD2 (5 bases each). The CDR3 spans 15 residues. The V gene's germline CDR1 is LGHNA and CDR2 YNFKEQ. The V end was cut by 4 bases, the J end by 0 bases, with 13 bases between. CDR3 DNA sequence: TGTGCCAGCAGCCCCGAATGGGACGGCTCCTACGAGCAGTACTTC. Translated, it gives CASSPEWDGSYEQYF.

The rearrangement uses TRBV6-6 and TRBJ1-5, with 8 positions matching TRBD1. The CDR3 length is 15 residues. The V and J ends lost 2 bases and 4 bases, in that order; junction bases with no gene match: 4. Germline CDR1 is MNHNY and CDR2 is SVGAGI (reference sequence). CDR3 in DNA: TGTGCCAGCAGTTACCTGGACAGGGCTAATCAGCCCCAGCATTTT. Translation: CASSYLDRANQPQHF.

The rearrangement joins TRBV18 to TRBJ2-6, with 7 bases fitting TRBD2. Losses at the gene ends were 1 base for V and 1 base for J; bases not matched to a gene: 7. The germline gives CDR1 KGHSH, CDR2 LQKENI. The CDR3 contains 18 residues. This CDR3 reads CASSPLSGALSGANVLTF. Here the CDR3 DNA reads TGTGCCAGCTCACCACTCAGCGGGGCTCTGTCTGGGGCCAACGTCCTGACTTTC.